This TCR beta chain originates from a study of beta chain features in type 1 diabetes. What was sequenced were expressed TCRB transcripts, since all of the isolated RNA had been reverse transcribed. Clones were sequenced by immunoSEQ multiplex PCR, and TCRdb holds only the in-frame ones, with some missing. The sample yields approximately 600,000 clones, around an eighth seen once. There are a few counts of this clone. Its target is not known. Notes on the study in general: Among all four CD4+ subsets, Type 1 diabetes patients had TCRB CDR3s that were moderately but significantly shorter. Fewer junction insertions and more nucleotide deletions appeared in type 1 diabetes patients.

Germline V gene lookup returns CDR1 SGHTA and CDR2 FQGNSA. V gave up 7 bases and J gave up 5 bases, with 17 bases separating them. The length of the CDR3 is 14 residues. The V and J genes are TRBV7-2 and TRBJ2-5, with D unclear. The sample taken for sequencing was naive CD4+ T cells from blood. The clonotype originates from a young man with type 1 diabetes. The CDR3 DNA sequence: TGTGCCAGCACCACTCACACGGCCACGGAGACCCAGTACTTC. Its protein is CASTTHTATETQYF.